One sample yielded the 18 T cell receptor beta chains listed below, sequenced in a study of blood T cell repertoires in COVID-19. Generated by immunoSEQ multiplex PCR, the TCRdb table keeps only in-frame clones and is missing some. The repertoire includes fewer than 250,000 clones, more than 80% of them detected once, and over 0.85% sits in the top ten. Sequencing was done on a sample of PBMCs or T cells enriched from blood (not recorded which). These receptors came from a man aged 45 to 65 who had been exposed to COVID-19.

V is TRBV5-4 and J is TRBJ2-3; 11 bases agree with TRBD2. The CDR3 is made up of 16 amino acids. In germline, CDR1 is SGHNT, CDR2 YYREEE (reference sequence). The ends lost 3 bases at V and 2 bases at J; junction bases unmatched: 5. In nucleotides, the CDR3 is TGTGCCAGCAGCTCCGGACTAGCGGGCCTCACAGATACGCAGTATTTT. Amino acid sequence: CASSSGLAGLTDTQYF.

The chain couples TRBV7-2 to TRBJ2-6; 7 positions agree with TRBD2. Trimming at V came to 5 bases and at J to 1 base, leaving 11 bases not matched to a gene. The germline V gene encodes CDR1 SGHTA and CDR2 FQGNSA. This CDR3 comprises 18 residues. The DNA of the CDR3 is TGTGCCAGCAGCCTCAAAGGACTAGTCTCTTCTGGGGCCAACGTCCTGACTTTC. It encodes CASSLKGLVSSGANVLTF.

In this sample, this clone is medium-sized. The J gene is TRBJ1-5, the V gene TRBV15, with D uncertain. Germline V CDR1 and CDR2: LNHNV, YYDKDF (reference sequence). The germline V and J ends were trimmed by 0 bases and 2 bases, with 8 bases remaining between them. The CDR3 has 15 residues. CDR3: CATSREGSGNQPQHF. DNA of the CDR3: TGTGCCACCAGCAGAGAAGGGAGCGGCAATCAGCCCCAGCATTTT. The full variable domain, its missing parts supplied by reference TRBV15 and TRBJ1-5, is DAMVIQNPRYQVTQFGKPVTLSCSQTLNHNVMYWYQQKSSQAPKLLFHYYDKDFNNEADTPDNFQSRRPNTSFCFLDIRSPGLGDTAMYLCATSREGSGNQPQHFGDGTRLSIL.

The V gene is TRBV18, the J gene TRBJ2-7; 8 nucleotides agree with TRBD1. CDR1 is KGHSH, CDR2 LQKENI, per germline. Germline trimming cut 1 base from V and 3 bases from J; bases unmatched to any gene: 26. This CDR3 region has 22 residues. CDR3 sequence (DNA): TGTGCCAGCTCACCACTTCTGTTGTCCAGGGGGCTGCTTCTACGATCCGGCTACGAGCAGTACTTC. It yields the protein CASSPLLLSRGLLLRSGYEQYF. Complete variable domain (other parts from reference TRBV18 and TRBJ2-7): NAGVMQNPRHLVRRRGQEARLRCSPMKGHSHVYWYRQLPEEGLKFMVYLQKENIIDESGMPKERFSAEFPKEGPSILRIQQVVRGDSAAYFCASSPLLLSRGLLLRSGYEQYFGPGTRLTVT.

The rearrangement joins TRBV19 to TRBJ2-1; D ambiguous. CDR3 size: 17 residues. V lost 2 bases to trimming and J lost 0 bases, with 14 bases between them. Germline loops: CDR1 LNHDA, CDR2 SQIVND (reference sequence). The CDR3: CASSIFPGLGSYNEQFF. CDR3 sequence (DNA): TGTGCCAGTAGTATATTCCCTGGGCTGGGCTCCTACAATGAGCAGTTCTTC. The full variable domain, in which reference TRBV19 and TRBJ2-1 provide the parts outside the CDR3, is DGGITQSPKYLFRKEGQNVTLSCEQNLNHDAMYWYRQDPGQGLRLIYYSQIVNDFQKGDIAEGYSVSREKKESFPLTVTSAQKNPTAFYLCASSIFPGLGSYNEQFFGPGTRLTVL.

In nucleotides, the CDR3 is TGTGCCAGCAGTGAAAACTTGTTCTACACCATATATTTT. Protein: CASSENLFYTIYF. This sequence joins TRBV6-1 and TRBJ1-3; D gene ambiguous. V was clipped by 2 bases and J by 8 bases, with 10 bases between them. This CDR3 is 13 amino acids long. Germline CDR1 MNHNS, CDR2 SASEGT.

The chain carries TRBV7-8 and TRBJ2-1; TRBD2 matches 7 bases. CDR3 length equals 15 residues. J was trimmed by 9 bases and V by 5 bases; bases with no gene match: 13. Germline CDR1 SGHVS, CDR2 FQNEAQ. CDR3 bases: TGTGCCAGCAGCCCGCAAGGGAGGGCTAATAGTGAGCAGTTCTTC. Translated: CASSPQGRANSEQFF.

The rearrangement links TRBV18 to TRBJ2-1, with a possible D match to TRBD1 (6 bases). The ends were cut back, 5 bases at V and 0 bases at J, with 17 bases in the middle. Germline values: CDR1 KGHSH, CDR2 LQKENI. This CDR3 spans 17 amino acids. The CDR3 region has the DNA TGTGCCAGCTCATCCATAAGGGGGTCGAGCTCCTACAATGAGCAGTTCTTC. Its translation: CASSSIRGSSSYNEQFF.

DNA of the CDR3: TGTGCCAGTGGGACAGGGGGGCCCGGGGAGCTGTTTTTT. Translated: CASGTGGPGELFF. The chain is built from TRBV19 and TRBJ2-2; 11 bases match TRBD1. The V gene end was trimmed by 8 bases and the J gene end by 6 bases; junction bases not matched to a gene: 2. Germline V gives CDR1 LNHDA, CDR2 SQIVND (reference sequence). This CDR3 comprises 13 residues.

The rearrangement joins TRBV7-9 to TRBJ1-6; D may be TRBD1 (6 bases). The CDR3 runs 16 residues. Per germline, CDR1 SEHNR and CDR2 FQNEAQ (reference sequence). With 4 bases removed from V and 5 bases from J, the gap between germline ends came to 15 bases. DNA for the CDR3: TGTGCCAGCAGCTGGGACACCCATTCCCATAATTCACCCCTCCACTTT. Encoded protein: CASSWDTHSHNSPLHF.

V gene TRBV30 combines with J gene TRBJ1-2, with TRBD1 identical over 10 bases. This CDR3 contains 12 residues. Unmatched junction bases numbered 9, after V lost 4 bases and J lost 13 bases. The germline CDR1 and CDR2 sequences are GTSNPN and SVGIG (reference sequence). The CDR3 DNA is TGTGCCTGGACAGACAGGGGGCCGACGAGCACCTTC. Amino acids: CAWTDRGPTSTF.

The chain combines TRBV7-9 with TRBJ2-3, with 8 bases aligning to TRBD2. CDR3 length equals 11 residues. Germline V lookup: CDR1 SEHNR, CDR2 FQNEAQ (reference sequence). CDR3 region: CGAGGTDTQYF. CDR3 in DNA: TGTGGTGCGGGAGGAACAGATACGCAGTATTTT. Based on the CDR3 plus reference TRBV7-9 and TRBJ2-3, the full variable domain is DTGVSQNPRHKITKRGQNVTFRCDPISEHNRLYWYRQTLGQGPEFLTYFQNEAQLEKSRLLSDRFSAERPKGSFSTLEIQRTEQGDSAMYLCGAGGTDTQYFGPGTRLTVL.

This clone was seen a handful of times. This chain joins TRBV5-1 and TRBJ1-1; D may be TRBD1 (6 bases). V shed 4 bases and J shed 0 bases, with 19 bases lying between them. CDR3 length equals 17 residues. Germline CDR1 SGHRS, CDR2 YFSETQ. The CDR3 loop is CASSPHGDINMNTEAFF. CDR3 nucleotides: TGCGCCAGCAGCCCGCACGGGGACATTAACATGAACACTGAAGCTTTCTTT.

The chain uses TRBV7-8 and TRBJ1-5, with no clear D. Looked up from germline, CDR1 is SGHVS and CDR2 is FQNEAQ. Between the trimmed V and J ends, which lost 1 base and 2 bases, there was a span of 18 bases. There are 18 residues in the CDR3. The DNA for the CDR3 is TGTGCCAGCAGCTTAGGCCGAGGTTCCTTGGCGGGCAATCAGCCCCAGCATTTT. It is translated as CASSLGRGSLAGNQPQHF.

V and J are TRBV11-2 and TRBJ1-4, with D perhaps TRBD1 (6 bases). The CDR3 has 17 amino acids. The V end was cut by 4 bases, the J end by 0 bases, with 15 bases between. Germline lookup yields CDR1 SGHAT and CDR2 FQNNGV. This CDR3 is CASSSFRTVATNEKLFF. CDR3 DNA: TGTGCCAGCAGCTCTTTCCGGACAGTTGCAACTAATGAAAAACTGTTTTTT.

Comment on this clone: Sequence at one end of the junction differs from germline and may be a read error. The chain employs TRBV3-1 (or the pseudogene TRBV3-2) and TRBJ1-1; TRBD1 is a possible D gene (5 bases). The CDR3 loop spans 14 amino acids. CDR1 and CDR2 from the germline V gene are LGHDT and YNNKEL (reference sequence). CDR3 coding DNA: TGTGCCAGCAGCCAAGTGGGGCGGAACTCTGAAGCTTTCTTT. Its protein product is CASSQVGRNSEAFF.

The gene calls are TRBV28 and TRBJ1-1, with D unresolved. The V end lost 2 bases, the J end lost 2 bases, and 9 bases lay between the germline ends. Looked up from germline, CDR1 is MDHEN and CDR2 is SYDVKM. The CDR3 is 14 residues long. The CDR3 sequence: CASSLPEGNTEAFF. CDR3 nucleotide sequence: TGTGCCAGCAGTTTACCGGAGGGTAACACTGAAGCTTTCTTT.

The rearrangement uses TRBV7-9 and TRBJ1-2, with D possibly matching TRBD1 (5 bases). CDR1 is SEHNR and CDR2 is FQNEAQ in the germline V gene (reference sequence). The CDR3 runs to 13 residues. V was pared by 7 bases and J by 2 bases, with 11 bases between. The CDR3 sequence: CASTLGQNYGYTF. In DNA form, the CDR3 reads TGTGCCAGCACCCTGGGGCAAAACTATGGCTACACCTTC.